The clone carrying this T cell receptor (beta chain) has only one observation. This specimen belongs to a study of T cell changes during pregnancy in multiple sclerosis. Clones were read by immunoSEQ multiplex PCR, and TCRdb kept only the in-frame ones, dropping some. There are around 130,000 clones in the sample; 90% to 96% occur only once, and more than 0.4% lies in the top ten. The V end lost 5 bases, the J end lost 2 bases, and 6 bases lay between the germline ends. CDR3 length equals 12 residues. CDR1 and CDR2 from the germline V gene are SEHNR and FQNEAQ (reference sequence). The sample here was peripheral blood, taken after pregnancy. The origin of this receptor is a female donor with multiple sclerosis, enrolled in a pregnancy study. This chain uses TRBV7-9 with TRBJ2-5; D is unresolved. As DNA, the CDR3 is TGTGCCAGCAGCCACATACAAGAGACCCAGTACTTC. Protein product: CASSHIQETQYF.